This TCR beta chain emerged from a study of blood T cell repertoires in COVID-19 (dated by TCRdb to the early 2020s). For context, the study as a whole: The collaborator samples originated in the United States, Italy and Spain and spanned the acute and convalescent phases of COVID-19. The prospective study material was composed of cDNA or gDNA derived from T cells, B-cell-depleted T cells, or PBMCs. Samples came from the ongoing ImmuneRACE study (first 160 participants) plus 1,254 subjects from 6 global collaborators. A freely available public database, intended as a resource for researchers studying the immune response to SARS-CoV-2, is where the repertoires were released. Sample metadata almost always included a de-identified subject ID, COVID-19 status, age in years and sex. Subjects who had been exposed to COVID-19, were actively infected with it, or had recovered from it provided the deeply sampled blood TCRbeta repertoires that made up the dataset. Where available, HLA class I and class II types were taken from metadata supplied by the sample provider and were not determined by assay-based typing.

TCRbeta CDR3 regions were amplified from genomic DNA by means of the immunoSEQ Assay, a bias-controlled multiplex PCR. The authors processed their data as follows. Nucleated cell counts per sample were estimated from amplification of reference gene primers within the assay. To quantify the absolute abundance of each unique TCRbeta CDR3 rearrangement, sequence reads were collapsed and filtered. For each sample, productive Simpson clonality was calculated as the square root of Simpson's diversity index across productive rearrangements. Here the immuneACCESS table is served through TCRdb, limited to in-frame sequences with V and J called. Missing clones are a known gap in these copies; in checked studies unresolved V genes cover under half, and the rest lacks a known reason. V, J and clone size are those of that table, while D and trimming were read from the DNA. Counted in this sample were some 450,000 clones; about 90% of them appeared once. More than 0.7% of the sample comes from the top ten.

One collaborating source in Seattle enrolled patients while the patients were actively infected and followed the patients over time throughout the course of disease. Collaborating institutions collected whole blood in K2EDTA tubes following their own protocols. For TCRbeta analysis, collaborator samples were shipped as frozen whole blood, as isolated PBMCs, or as DNA extracted from either sample type. Overall results and qualifications from the work: How much clinical and demographic metadata was included differed by source and by participant, and the metadata was provided uncurated.

V and J are trimmed by 5 bases and 4 bases, and the gene matches miss 9 bases of the junction. Including cysteine and phenylalanine, the CDR3 has 16 amino acids. Left in the record is the CDR3 DNA by itself, 48 bases read in frame from the first base. In the germline V gene, CDR1 corresponds to SGHRS and CDR2 to YFSETQ. As to this clone: No cognate antigen has been identified for it. Per-nucleotide qualities are absent, and no much larger clonotype sits a single base away.

The chain employs TRBV5-1 and TRBJ2-2; TRBD1 matches 9 bases in the middle. The receptor comes from a man between 18 and 35 years old with COVID-19, enrolled during active disease. The sequenced sample consisted of peripheral blood. The nucleotide sequence reads TGCGCCAGCAGACCTAGACAGGGGGTGTTCACCGGGGAGCTGTTTTTT. It specifies CASRPRQGVFTGELFF.